The clone carrying this TCR beta chain was detected only a few times. Its antigen is currently unknown. Each donor was a healthy Caucasian individual from Russia, aged about 6 to 100. Drawn from each donor were ten milliliters of peripheral blood. Per-sample yields of isolated PBMCs were at least 6 million. In germline, CDR1 is SNHLY, CDR2 FYNNEI. CDR3 length equals 12 residues. With a J-beta primer mix and a sample-barcoded 5' primer, a second PCR ran about 7 to 11 cycles. TCRdb re-called the 5' RACE reads with MiXCR, one entry per CDR3 protein. The sample lists around 800,000 distinct CDR3 sequences; roughly 50% were seen once. The sample belongs to a study of blood T cells in healthy people across ages. Overall study results and limits: Possibly, changes in expanded clonotypes were confounded because donor CMV status was unknown.

The clonotype comes from an elderly man in good health. The chain employs TRBV2 and TRBJ1-1; D remains unclear. Sequencing was carried out using blood. The CDR3 sequence is CASSSRNTEAFF. The CDR3 DNA is TGTGCGTCGTCATCCAGGAACACTGAAGCTTTCTTT.